The rows below give T cell receptor beta chains drawn from one sample of a study of blood T cell repertoires in COVID-19. Generated by immunoSEQ multiplex PCR, the TCRdb table keeps only in-frame clones and is missing some. The profile shows around 180,000 clones, 70% to 90% of them singletons. Material for sequencing was peripheral blood. The receptors come from a human donor with active or convalescent COVID-19. The donor label of this sample is uncertain. Both conserved end residues are part of each CDR3. A D gene is named only where the DNA matches it firmly. Clone size is shown for a subset of rows, as once, few, many or a class of expanded clone.

j_call: TRBJ2-1; d_call: TRBD2; clone_size: -; v_call: TRBV28; cdr3_nt: TGTGCCAGCAGTCCGGGACTAGCGGGGGTCTCCTACAATGAGCAGTTCTTC; cdr3_aa: CASSPGLAGVSYNEQFF
j_call: TRBJ1-6; d_call: TRBD1; clone_size: few; v_call: TRBV28; cdr3_nt: TGTGCCAGCAGTTCCGTGACAGGGGGCTATTCACCCCTCCACTTT; cdr3_aa: CASSSVTGGYSPLHF
j_call: TRBJ2-1; d_call: TRBD1; clone_size: -; v_call: TRBV4-2; cdr3_nt: TGTGCCAGCAGTCAAGAAGGGACAGGGGCCTACAATGAGCAGTTCTTC; cdr3_aa: CASSQEGTGAYNEQFF
j_call: TRBJ2-2; d_call: -; clone_size: -; v_call: TRBV4-2; cdr3_nt: TGTGCCAGCAGCCAAGGAAGCGGACGGAACACCGGGGAGCTGTTTTTT; cdr3_aa: CASSQGSGRNTGELFF
j_call: TRBJ2-3; d_call: TRBD2; clone_size: -; v_call: TRBV7-3; cdr3_nt: TGTGCCAGCAGCTTATGGGGACTAGCGGGTCGAAGTCCAGATACGCAGTATTTT; cdr3_aa: CASSLWGLAGRSPDTQYF
j_call: TRBJ2-3; d_call: -; clone_size: -; v_call: TRBV6-6; cdr3_nt: TGTGCCAGCAGTCGCTACATGACTTCCACAGATACGCAGTATTTT; cdr3_aa: CASSRYMTSTDTQYF
j_call: TRBJ1-4; d_call: TRBD1; clone_size: -; v_call: TRBV5-4; cdr3_nt: TGTGCCAGCAGCTCGGCCCTAGGGACAGGTGGTAGGGAAAAACTGTTTTTT; cdr3_aa: CASSSALGTGGREKLFF
j_call: TRBJ2-7; d_call: -; clone_size: once; v_call: TRBV10-3; cdr3_nt: TGTGCCATCAGTGAGTCTGTGGGAGGCTACGAGCAGTACTTC; cdr3_aa: CAISESVGGYEQYF
j_call: TRBJ2-5; d_call: TRBD2; clone_size: -; v_call: TRBV24-1; cdr3_nt: TGTGCCACCAGTGGGCTAGCGGGAGGGGAAGAGACCCAGTACTTC; cdr3_aa: CATSGLAGGEETQYF
j_call: TRBJ1-5; d_call: -; clone_size: -; v_call: TRBV7-6; cdr3_nt: TGTGCCAGCAGCTTAGCCCGGACAGCCGACTCCCCCCAGCATTTT; cdr3_aa: CASSLARTADSPQHF
j_call: TRBJ2-7; d_call: -; clone_size: -; v_call: TRBV6-2/TRBV6-3; cdr3_nt: TGTGCCAGCAGTTACTCGAGTCCGCCCGAGCAGTACTTC; cdr3_aa: CASSYSSPPEQYF
j_call: TRBJ1-1; d_call: -; clone_size: few; v_call: TRBV12-5; cdr3_nt: TGTGCTAGTGCCCCATCCACCCGGGGCACTGAAGCTTTCTTT; cdr3_aa: CASAPSTRGTEAFF
j_call: TRBJ2-1; d_call: TRBD2; clone_size: -; v_call: TRBV9; cdr3_nt: TGTGCCAGCAGCACTAGCGGAAACTCCTACAATGAGCAGTTCTTC; cdr3_aa: CASSTSGNSYNEQFF
j_call: TRBJ2-7; d_call: TRBD1; clone_size: -; v_call: TRBV7-7; cdr3_nt: TGTGCCAGCAGCCTAGGGACAGGGACGCTCTACGAGCAGTACTTC; cdr3_aa: CASSLGTGTLYEQYF
j_call: TRBJ1-2; d_call: -; clone_size: -; v_call: TRBV28; cdr3_nt: TGTGCCAGCAGTTTAGCGGGGGGCAGGGGCAACTATGGCTACACCTTC; cdr3_aa: CASSLAGGRGNYGYTF
j_call: TRBJ2-7; d_call: TRBD1; clone_size: -; v_call: TRBV28; cdr3_nt: TGTGCCAGCAGTCCCTGGGACAGGGGCTCCTACGAGCAGTACTTC; cdr3_aa: CASSPWDRGSYEQYF
j_call: TRBJ2-5; d_call: TRBD1; clone_size: -; v_call: TRBV12-5; cdr3_nt: TGTGCTAGTGGTTCGGGCGGACAGGGGGTACAAGAGACCCAGTACTTC; cdr3_aa: CASGSGGQGVQETQYF
j_call: TRBJ2-2; d_call: TRBD1; clone_size: -; v_call: TRBV6-5; cdr3_nt: TGTGCCAGCAGCGGACAGGGGTGGATCGGGGAGCTGTTTTTT; cdr3_aa: CASSGQGWIGELFF
j_call: TRBJ1-5; d_call: TRBD1; clone_size: -; v_call: TRBV9; cdr3_nt: TGTGCCAGCAGCGCAGGGACAGGGGGGATAGGGCCCCAGCATTTT; cdr3_aa: CASSAGTGGIGPQHF
j_call: TRBJ2-2; d_call: TRBD2; clone_size: -; v_call: TRBV4-1; cdr3_nt: TGCGCCAGCAGCCCGCATCAGCGGGGGGGGCCGGTCGGGGAGCTGTTTTTT; cdr3_aa: CASSPHQRGGPVGELFF
j_call: TRBJ1-1; d_call: -; clone_size: -; v_call: TRBV7-2; cdr3_nt: TGTGCCAGCAGCTTAGAGCGGTACATGAACACTGAAGCTTTCTTT; cdr3_aa: CASSLERYMNTEAFF
j_call: TRBJ2-6; d_call: TRBD1; clone_size: -; v_call: TRBV7-9; cdr3_nt: TGTGCCAGCAGCTTAGACAGGGGGCTAGTGGCTGGGGCCAACGTCCTGACTTTC; cdr3_aa: CASSLDRGLVAGANVLTF
j_call: TRBJ1-4; d_call: TRBD1; clone_size: -; v_call: TRBV18; cdr3_nt: TGTGCCAGCTCACCGTTGTTACAGGGGGCTAATGAAAAACTGTTTTTT; cdr3_aa: CASSPLLQGANEKLFF
j_call: TRBJ2-6; d_call: -; clone_size: -; v_call: TRBV29-1; cdr3_nt: TGCAGCGGTATCCTCCAGGAGGGAGCCGGGGCCAACGTCCTGACTTTC; cdr3_aa: CSGILQEGAGANVLTF
j_call: TRBJ2-3; d_call: TRBD2; clone_size: -; v_call: TRBV7-9; cdr3_nt: TGTGCCAGCAGCCTAGGACTAGCGACAGATACGCAGTATTTT; cdr3_aa: CASSLGLATDTQYF
j_call: TRBJ1-5; d_call: TRBD1; clone_size: once; v_call: TRBV6-5; cdr3_nt: TGTGCCAGCAGTCAGGACAGGGGTCAGCCCCAGCATTTT; cdr3_aa: CASSQDRGQPQHF
j_call: TRBJ1-6; d_call: -; clone_size: -; v_call: TRBV30; cdr3_nt: TGTGCCTGGAGTACCGGGGGGGCTTCTTCACCCCTCCACTTT; cdr3_aa: CAWSTGGASSPLHF
j_call: TRBJ2-3; d_call: TRBD2; clone_size: -; v_call: TRBV7-9; cdr3_nt: TGTGCCAGCAGCAAACAAGGACTAGCTCGTCAGTATTTT; cdr3_aa: CASSKQGLARQYF
j_call: TRBJ2-1; d_call: -; clone_size: -; v_call: TRBV6-6; cdr3_nt: TGTGCCAGCAGTTACTCACGTGGGGCGCAGTTCTTC; cdr3_aa: CASSYSRGAQFF
j_call: TRBJ2-2; d_call: -; clone_size: -; v_call: TRBV18; cdr3_nt: TGTGCCAGCTCGCCGGACACTAACACCGGGGAGCTGTTTTTT; cdr3_aa: CASSPDTNTGELFF
j_call: TRBJ1-6; d_call: -; clone_size: -; v_call: TRBV2; cdr3_nt: TGTGCCAGCAGTGCGACAGTGAGCTCCTATAATTCACCCCTCCACTTT; cdr3_aa: CASSATVSSYNSPLHF
j_call: TRBJ2-1; d_call: -; clone_size: -; v_call: TRBV19; cdr3_nt: TGTGCCAGTAGTACCCCGACTGGAACCTACAATGAGCAGTTCTTC; cdr3_aa: CASSTPTGTYNEQFF
j_call: TRBJ2-7; d_call: TRBD2; clone_size: -; v_call: TRBV7-2; cdr3_nt: TGTGCCAGCAGCCGTGGGACTAGCGGGGGGCCACCCCTTTACGAGCAGTACTTC; cdr3_aa: CASSRGTSGGPPLYEQYF
j_call: TRBJ2-7; d_call: -; clone_size: -; v_call: TRBV10-1; cdr3_nt: TGCGCCAGCAGTGGCTCTTCGACGGGCTCCTACGAGCAGTACTTC; cdr3_aa: CASSGSSTGSYEQYF
j_call: TRBJ2-7; d_call: TRBD1; clone_size: -; v_call: TRBV19; cdr3_nt: TGTGCCAGTAACCACGCCGGGACAGACTTAAACTACGAGCAGTACTTC; cdr3_aa: CASNHAGTDLNYEQYF
j_call: TRBJ1-3; d_call: TRBD1; clone_size: -; v_call: TRBV6-5; cdr3_nt: TGTGCCAGCAGGGACAGACAGGGAACCGGAAACACCATATATTTT; cdr3_aa: CASRDRQGTGNTIYF
j_call: TRBJ2-5; d_call: TRBD2; clone_size: -; v_call: TRBV7-2; cdr3_nt: TGTGCCAGCAGGACTAGCGGCCAAGAGACCCAGTACTTC; cdr3_aa: CASRTSGQETQYF
j_call: TRBJ1-5; d_call: -; clone_size: -; v_call: TRBV7-2; cdr3_nt: TGTGCCAGCAGCTTAAAGGACATTTCTCAGCCCCAGCATTTT; cdr3_aa: CASSLKDISQPQHF
j_call: TRBJ2-3; d_call: TRBD2; clone_size: -; v_call: TRBV27; cdr3_nt: TGTGCCAGCAGTTTAATGGGACTAGCGGTTCCGGGAGATACGCAGTATTTT; cdr3_aa: CASSLMGLAVPGDTQYF
j_call: TRBJ1-1; d_call: -; clone_size: -; v_call: TRBV28; cdr3_nt: TGTGCCAGCAGTATCCCCCAGGTTGAAGCTTTCTTT; cdr3_aa: CASSIPQVEAFF
j_call: TRBJ2-7; d_call: -; clone_size: -; v_call: TRBV11-2; cdr3_nt: TGTGCCAGCAGCTTAGACTCGCAGGGTAGCGAGCAGTACTTC; cdr3_aa: CASSLDSQGSEQYF
j_call: TRBJ1-6; d_call: TRBD1; clone_size: -; v_call: TRBV5-1; cdr3_nt: TGCGCCAGCAGCTTGGACAGGGGCAATTCACCCCTCCACTTT; cdr3_aa: CASSLDRGNSPLHF
j_call: TRBJ2-2; d_call: -; clone_size: -; v_call: TRBV7-9; cdr3_nt: TGTGCCAGCAGCCTCTTGACAACCGGGGAGCTGTTTTTT; cdr3_aa: CASSLLTTGELFF
j_call: TRBJ2-3; d_call: TRBD2; clone_size: -; v_call: TRBV5-4; cdr3_nt: TGTGCCAGCAGTTTAGCGGGATTGAGCACAGATACGCAGTATTTT; cdr3_aa: CASSLAGLSTDTQYF
j_call: TRBJ2-1; d_call: -; clone_size: -; v_call: TRBV7-9; cdr3_nt: TGTGCCAGCAGCGGACGACCAACCAGGGGCTCCTACAATGAGCAGTTCTTC; cdr3_aa: CASSGRPTRGSYNEQFF
j_call: TRBJ1-5; d_call: -; clone_size: once; v_call: TRBV6-5; cdr3_nt: TGTGCCAGCAGTTATCAGGGCGATCAGCCCCAGCATTTT; cdr3_aa: CASSYQGDQPQHF
j_call: TRBJ2-2; d_call: TRBD1; clone_size: -; v_call: TRBV29-1; cdr3_nt: TGCAGCACCTCCGGGACAGGGGTCACCGGGGAGCTGTTTTTT; cdr3_aa: CSTSGTGVTGELFF
j_call: TRBJ1-3; d_call: -; clone_size: -; v_call: TRBV19; cdr3_nt: TGTGCCAGTAGTAGAGGGAGAAACACCATATATTTT; cdr3_aa: CASSRGRNTIYF
j_call: TRBJ1-1; d_call: -; clone_size: -; v_call: TRBV28; cdr3_nt: TGTGCCAGCAGTTTTTCAGGGGTCCTCTTGAACACTGAAGCTTTCTTT; cdr3_aa: CASSFSGVLLNTEAFF
j_call: TRBJ2-1; d_call: TRBD2; clone_size: -; v_call: TRBV28; cdr3_nt: TGTGCCAGCAGTATCCCTCTAGCGGGGGGGACTGAGCAGTTCTTC; cdr3_aa: CASSIPLAGGTEQFF
j_call: TRBJ2-7; d_call: TRBD2; clone_size: -; v_call: TRBV12-5; cdr3_nt: TGTGCTAGTGGTTTGAGCTGGCGGACTAGCCTCAAGCAGTACTTC; cdr3_aa: CASGLSWRTSLKQYF
j_call: TRBJ1-2; d_call: -; clone_size: -; v_call: TRBV3-1/TRBV3-2; cdr3_nt: TGTGCCAGCAGCCCCTCCGGGGGGGATGGCTACACCTTC; cdr3_aa: CASSPSGGDGYTF
j_call: TRBJ2-5; d_call: -; clone_size: -; v_call: TRBV13; cdr3_nt: TGTGCCAGCAGCCGCTTGGGGGGGGCCCAAGAGACCCAGTACTTC; cdr3_aa: CASSRLGGAQETQYF
j_call: TRBJ2-3; d_call: TRBD2; clone_size: -; v_call: TRBV5-5; cdr3_nt: TGTGCCAGCAGCCTGACTAGCGGGCAAAGCACAGATACGCAGTATTTT; cdr3_aa: CASSLTSGQSTDTQYF
j_call: TRBJ2-1; d_call: -; clone_size: once; v_call: TRBV12-3/TRBV12-4; cdr3_nt: TGTGCCAGCAGGCGACTAGATGAGCAGTTCTTC; cdr3_aa: CASRRLDEQFF
j_call: TRBJ2-6; d_call: TRBD1; clone_size: -; v_call: TRBV7-3; cdr3_nt: TGTGCCAGCACCGACCGCCGACAGGGGGCTGGGGCCAACGTCCTGACTTTC; cdr3_aa: CASTDRRQGAGANVLTF
j_call: TRBJ2-2; d_call: TRBD1; clone_size: -; v_call: TRBV27; cdr3_nt: TGTGCCAGCAGTTTCCTATCCGGGACAGTCCACACCGGGGAGCTGTTTTTT; cdr3_aa: CASSFLSGTVHTGELFF
j_call: TRBJ2-2; d_call: TRBD1; clone_size: -; v_call: TRBV5-4; cdr3_nt: TGTGCCAGCAGCCCCACAGGGGGTGGCCCGAACACCGGGGAGCTGTTTTTT; cdr3_aa: CASSPTGGGPNTGELFF